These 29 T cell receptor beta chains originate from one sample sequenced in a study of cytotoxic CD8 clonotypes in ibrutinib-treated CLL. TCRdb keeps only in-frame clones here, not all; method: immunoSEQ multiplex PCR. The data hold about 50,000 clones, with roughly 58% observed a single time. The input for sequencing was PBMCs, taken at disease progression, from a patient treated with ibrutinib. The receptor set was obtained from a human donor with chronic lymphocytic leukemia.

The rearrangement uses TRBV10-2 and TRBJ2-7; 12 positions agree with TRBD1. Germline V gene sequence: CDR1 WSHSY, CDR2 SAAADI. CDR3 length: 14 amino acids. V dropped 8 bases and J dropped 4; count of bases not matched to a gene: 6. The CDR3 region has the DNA TGCGCCAGCGTTCGGGACAGGGGGCGTTACGAGCAGTACTTC. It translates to CASVRDRGRYEQYF.

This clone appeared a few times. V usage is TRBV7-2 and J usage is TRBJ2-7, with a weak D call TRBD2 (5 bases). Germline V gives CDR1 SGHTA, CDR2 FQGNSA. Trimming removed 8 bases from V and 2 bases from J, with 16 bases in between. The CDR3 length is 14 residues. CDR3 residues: CASASYSGAYEQYF. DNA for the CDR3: TGTGCCAGCGCCAGCTACTCCGGGGCCTACGAGCAGTACTTC.

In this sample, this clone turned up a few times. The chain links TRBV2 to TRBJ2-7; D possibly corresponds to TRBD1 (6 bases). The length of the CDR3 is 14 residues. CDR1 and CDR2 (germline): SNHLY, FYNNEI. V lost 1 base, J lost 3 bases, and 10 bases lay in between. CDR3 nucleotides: TGTGCCAGCAGTGAAGTCGGGACACGCTACGAGCAGTACTTC. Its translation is CASSEVGTRYEQYF.

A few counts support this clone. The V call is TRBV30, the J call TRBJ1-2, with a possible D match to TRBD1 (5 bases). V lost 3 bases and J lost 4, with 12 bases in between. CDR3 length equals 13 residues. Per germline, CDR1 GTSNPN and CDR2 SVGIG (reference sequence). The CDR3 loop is CAWSPGKVYGYTF. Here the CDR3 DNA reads TGTGCCTGGAGCCCAGGGAAGGTCTATGGCTACACCTTC.

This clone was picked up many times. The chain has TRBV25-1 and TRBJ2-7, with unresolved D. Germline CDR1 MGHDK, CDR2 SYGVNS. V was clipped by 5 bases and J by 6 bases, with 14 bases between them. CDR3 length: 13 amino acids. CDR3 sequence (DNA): TGTGCCAGCAGTAAGGAGACCCTGAGCGAGCAGTACTTC. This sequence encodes CASSKETLSEQYF.

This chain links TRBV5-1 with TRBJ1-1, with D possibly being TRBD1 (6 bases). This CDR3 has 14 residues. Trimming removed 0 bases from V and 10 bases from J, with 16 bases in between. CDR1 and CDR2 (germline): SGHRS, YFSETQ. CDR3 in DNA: TGCGCCAGCAGCTTGGGTAGGGGGAAGGAACGAGCTTTCTTT. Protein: CASSLGRGKERAFF.

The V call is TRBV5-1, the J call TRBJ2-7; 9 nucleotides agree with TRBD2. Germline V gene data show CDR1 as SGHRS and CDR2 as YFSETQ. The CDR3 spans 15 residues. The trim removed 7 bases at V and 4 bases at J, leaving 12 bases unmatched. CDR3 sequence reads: CASSRVAGERYEQYF. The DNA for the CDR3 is TGCGCCAGCTCGAGGGTAGCGGGAGAAAGGTACGAGCAGTACTTC. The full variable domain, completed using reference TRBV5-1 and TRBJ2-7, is KAGVTQTPRYLIKTRGQQVTLSCSPISGHRSVSWYQQTPGQGLQFLFEYFSETQRNKGNFPGRFSGRQFSNSRSEMNVSTLELGDSALYLCASSRVAGERYEQYFGPGTRLTVT.

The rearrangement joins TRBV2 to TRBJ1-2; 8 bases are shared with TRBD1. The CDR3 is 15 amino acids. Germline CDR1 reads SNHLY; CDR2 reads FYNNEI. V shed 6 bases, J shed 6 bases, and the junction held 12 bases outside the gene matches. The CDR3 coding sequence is TGTGCCAGCAGCTCGTCCAGGGGGCGAAGTGATGGCTACACCTTC. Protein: CASSSSRGRSDGYTF. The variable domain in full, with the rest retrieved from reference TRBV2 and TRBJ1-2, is EPEVTQTPSHQVTQMGQEVILRCVPISNHLYFYWYRQILGQKVEFLVSFYNNEISEKSEIFDDQFSVERPDGSNFTLKIRSTKLEDSAMYFCASSSSRGRSDGYTFGSGTRLTVV.

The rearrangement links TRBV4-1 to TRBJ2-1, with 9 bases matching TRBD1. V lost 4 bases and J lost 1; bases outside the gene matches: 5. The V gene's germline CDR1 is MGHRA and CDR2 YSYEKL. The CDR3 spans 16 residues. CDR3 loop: CASSLDRGLSYNEQFF. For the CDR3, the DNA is TGCGCCAGCAGCCTAGACAGGGGGTTGTCCTACAATGAGCAGTTCTTC.

Here the CDR3 reads CAAHLGVCYEQYF. Written as DNA, the CDR3 is TGTGCCGCCCATCTGGGTGTTTGCTACGAGCAGTACTTC. The rearrangement joins TRBV7-3 to TRBJ2-7; no firm D call. The V gene lost 11 bases and the J gene lost 3 bases, with 17 bases spanning the gap. CDR1 SGHTA and CDR2 FQGTGA come from the germline V gene. This CDR3 spans 13 amino acids.

Written as DNA, the CDR3 is TGTGCCAGTAGTATGACCCGTACCTACTCCTACGAGCAGTACTTC. This encodes CASSMTRTYSYEQYF. V and J are TRBV19 and TRBJ2-7; no clear D gene. The CDR3 is 15 amino acids. V dropped 3 bases and J dropped 0 bases, with 12 bases sitting between them. Germline assignment: CDR1 LNHDA and CDR2 SQIVND (reference sequence).

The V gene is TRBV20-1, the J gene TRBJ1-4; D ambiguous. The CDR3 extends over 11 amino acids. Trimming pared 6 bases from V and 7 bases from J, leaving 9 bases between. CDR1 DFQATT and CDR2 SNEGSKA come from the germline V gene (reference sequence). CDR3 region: CSANPGEKLFF. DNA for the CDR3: TGCAGTGCAAATCCGGGTGAAAAACTGTTTTTT.

The DNA for the CDR3 is TGTGCCAGCTCTGACAGGGGTACTCTCTACGAGCAGTACTTC. Protein product: CASSDRGTLYEQYF. This chain connects TRBV2 to TRBJ2-7; 8 bases align to TRBD1. Germline V gene data show CDR1 as SNHLY and CDR2 as FYNNEI. V trimming: 8 bases; J trimming: 3 bases; junction bases outside the gene matches: 9. This CDR3 has 14 amino acids.

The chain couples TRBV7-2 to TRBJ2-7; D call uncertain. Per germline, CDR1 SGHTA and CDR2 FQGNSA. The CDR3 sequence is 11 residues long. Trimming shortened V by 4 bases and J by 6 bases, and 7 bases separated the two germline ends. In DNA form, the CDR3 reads TGTGCCAGCAGCTCCCTAGGCGAGCAGTACTTC. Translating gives CASSSLGEQYF.

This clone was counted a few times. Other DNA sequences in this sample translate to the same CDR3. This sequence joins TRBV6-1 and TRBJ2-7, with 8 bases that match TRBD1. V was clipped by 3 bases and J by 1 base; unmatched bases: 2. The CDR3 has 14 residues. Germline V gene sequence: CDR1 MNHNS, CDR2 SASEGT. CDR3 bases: TGTGCCAGCAGTGACGGGACAGGATCCTACGAGCAGTACTTC. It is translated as CASSDGTGSYEQYF.

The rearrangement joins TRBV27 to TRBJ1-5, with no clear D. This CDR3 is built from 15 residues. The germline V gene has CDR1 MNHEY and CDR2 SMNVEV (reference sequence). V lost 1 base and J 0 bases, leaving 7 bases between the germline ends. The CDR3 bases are TGTGCCAGCAGTTTATTCGGAAATAGCAATCAGCCCCAGCATTTT. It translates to CASSLFGNSNQPQHF.

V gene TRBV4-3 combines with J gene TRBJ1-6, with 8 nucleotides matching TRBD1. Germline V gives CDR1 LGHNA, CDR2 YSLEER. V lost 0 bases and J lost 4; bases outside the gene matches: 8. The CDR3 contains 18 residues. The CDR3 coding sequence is TGCGCCAGCAGCCAAGAAGTCGGGACAGGCCGATATAATTCACCCCTCCACTTT. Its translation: CASSQEVGTGRYNSPLHF.

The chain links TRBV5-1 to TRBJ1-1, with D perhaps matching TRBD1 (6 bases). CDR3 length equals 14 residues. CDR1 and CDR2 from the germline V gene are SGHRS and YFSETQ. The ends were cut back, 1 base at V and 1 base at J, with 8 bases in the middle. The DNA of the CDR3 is TGCGCCAGCAGCTTGTCGACAGGGAACACTGAAGCTTTCTTT. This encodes CASSLSTGNTEAFF.

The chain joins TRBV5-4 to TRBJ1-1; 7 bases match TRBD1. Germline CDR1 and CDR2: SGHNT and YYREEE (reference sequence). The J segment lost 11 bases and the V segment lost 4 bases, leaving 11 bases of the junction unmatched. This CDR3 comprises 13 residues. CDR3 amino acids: CASSQAQGRVAFF. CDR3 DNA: TGTGCCAGCAGCCAAGCACAGGGGCGAGTTGCTTTCTTT.

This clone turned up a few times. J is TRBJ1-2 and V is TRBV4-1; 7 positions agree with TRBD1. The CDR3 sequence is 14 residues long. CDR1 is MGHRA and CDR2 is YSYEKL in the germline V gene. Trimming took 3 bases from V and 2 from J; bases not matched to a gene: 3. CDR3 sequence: CASSHPGQNYGYTF. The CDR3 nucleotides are TGCGCCAGCAGCCACCCGGGACAGAACTATGGCTACACCTTC.

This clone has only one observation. CDR3 amino acids: CASSLLILGQGGAYEQYF. CDR3 coding DNA: TGTGCCAGCAGCTTACTGATTCTAGGACAGGGGGGGGCCTACGAGCAGTACTTC. The chain links TRBV7-9 to TRBJ2-7, with 10 bases aligning to TRBD1. The CDR3 is 18 amino acids. Germline trimming cut 2 bases from V and 2 bases from J; bases unmatched to any gene: 12. Germline CDR1 SEHNR, CDR2 FQNEAQ (reference sequence).

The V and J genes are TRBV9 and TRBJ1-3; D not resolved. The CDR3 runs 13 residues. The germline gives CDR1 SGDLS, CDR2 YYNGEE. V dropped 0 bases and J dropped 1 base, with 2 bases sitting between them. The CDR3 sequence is CASSVGSGNTIYF. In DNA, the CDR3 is TGTGCCAGCAGCGTAGGTTCTGGAAACACCATATATTTT.

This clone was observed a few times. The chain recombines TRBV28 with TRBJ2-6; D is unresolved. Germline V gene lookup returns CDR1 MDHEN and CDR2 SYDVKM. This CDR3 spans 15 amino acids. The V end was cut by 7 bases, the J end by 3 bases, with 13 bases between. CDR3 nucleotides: TGTGCCAGCACCCCCCGCGGACGTGGGGCCAACGTCCTGACTTTC. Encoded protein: CASTPRGRGANVLTF.

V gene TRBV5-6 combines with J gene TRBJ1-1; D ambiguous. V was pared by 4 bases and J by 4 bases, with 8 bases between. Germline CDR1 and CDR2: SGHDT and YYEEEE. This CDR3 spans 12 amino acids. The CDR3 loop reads CASSKRRTEAFF. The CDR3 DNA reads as TGTGCCAGCAGCAAAAGACGCACTGAAGCTTTCTTT.

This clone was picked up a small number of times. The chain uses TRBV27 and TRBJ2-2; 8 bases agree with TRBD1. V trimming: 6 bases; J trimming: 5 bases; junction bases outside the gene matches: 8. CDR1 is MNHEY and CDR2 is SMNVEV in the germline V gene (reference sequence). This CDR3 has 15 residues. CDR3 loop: CASSKQGGWTGELFF. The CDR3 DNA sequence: TGTGCCAGCAGCAAACAGGGGGGCTGGACCGGGGAGCTGTTTTTT.

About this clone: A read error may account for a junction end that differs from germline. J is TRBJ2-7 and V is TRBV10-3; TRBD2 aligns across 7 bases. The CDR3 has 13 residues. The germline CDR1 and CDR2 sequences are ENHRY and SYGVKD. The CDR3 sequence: CAICERDSYEQYF. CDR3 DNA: TGTGCCATCTGTGAGCGGGACTCGTACGAGCAGTACTTC.

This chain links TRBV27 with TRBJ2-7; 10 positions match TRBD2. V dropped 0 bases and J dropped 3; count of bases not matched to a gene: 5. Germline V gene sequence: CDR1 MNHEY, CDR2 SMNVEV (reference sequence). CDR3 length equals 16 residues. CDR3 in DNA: TGTGCCAGCAGTTTATCCCAGCTAGCGGGGGACTACGAGCAGTACTTC. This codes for CASSLSQLAGDYEQYF.

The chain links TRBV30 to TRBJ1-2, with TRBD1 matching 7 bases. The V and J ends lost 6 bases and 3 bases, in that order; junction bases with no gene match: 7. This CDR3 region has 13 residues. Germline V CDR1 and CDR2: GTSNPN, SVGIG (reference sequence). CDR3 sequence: CACRDRDHYGYTF. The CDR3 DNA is TGTGCCTGCCGGGACAGAGATCACTATGGCTACACCTTC.

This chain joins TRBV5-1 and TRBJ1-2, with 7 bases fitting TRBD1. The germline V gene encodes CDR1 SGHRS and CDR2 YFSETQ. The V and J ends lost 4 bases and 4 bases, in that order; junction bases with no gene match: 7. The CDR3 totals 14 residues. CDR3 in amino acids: CASSDPGQFYGYTF. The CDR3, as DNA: TGCGCCAGCAGCGACCCGGGACAGTTCTATGGCTACACCTTC.